The 20 T cell receptor beta chains below were found in one sample sequenced in a study of CD8 T cells in ankylosing spondylitis. Study observations and caveats: There was a TCR beta motif, made of roughly eight highly homologous variants, that appeared characteristic of ankylosing spondylitis blood.

Antigens of these TCRs are unknown. TCRdb fed the 5' RACE reads into MiXCR, producing one record per CDR3 protein. The repertoire holds over 700,000 distinct CDR3 sequences, around 17% seen once, with 15% to 20% in the top ten. Sequenced: blood, either unsorted or a sorted T cell fraction (not recorded which). The source of these receptors is a male donor with ankylosing spondylitis.

A few counts support this clonotype. This chain joins TRBV27 and TRBJ2-3; the match to TRBD2 covers 10 bases. Trimming at V came to 5 bases and at J to 1 base, leaving 9 bases not matched to a gene. Germline V gene sequence: CDR1 MNHEY, CDR2 SMNVEV (reference sequence). This CDR3 contains 17 residues. The CDR3 DNA is TGTGCCAGCAGTGGCGTGACTAGCGGGCCCGGCACAGATACGCAGTATTTT. This gives the protein CASSGVTSGPGTDTQYF.

In this sample, this clonotype turned up a few times. J is TRBJ2-3 and V is TRBV12-3 or TRBV12-4; 7 positions match TRBD2. The CDR3 totals 15 residues. V shed 2 bases and J 5 bases; nucleotides not matched to a gene: 7. CDR3 protein: CASSLTAGVGDTQYF. In DNA, the CDR3 is TGTGCCAGCAGTTTAACGGCGGGAGTGGGAGATACGCAGTATTTT.

The V gene is TRBV12-3 or TRBV12-4, the J gene TRBJ1-1; D remains ambiguous. The CDR3 is 12 residues long. V was cut by 6 bases and J by 4 bases, with 9 bases left in between. DNA of the CDR3: TGTGCCAGCAGCCCACTTACCACTGAAGCTTTCTTT. Amino acid sequence: CASSPLTTEAFF.

This chain connects TRBV27 to TRBJ2-7, with TRBD2 matching 7 bases. CDR3 length: 14 residues. Germline loops: CDR1 MNHEY, CDR2 SMNVEV (reference sequence). The J segment lost 3 bases and the V segment lost 2 bases, leaving 4 bases of the junction unmatched. This chain's CDR3 is CASSLNPSGYEQYF. CDR3 coding DNA: TGTGCCAGCAGTTTAAATCCTAGCGGCTACGAGCAGTACTTC.

This clonotype has a handful of counts. The chain recombines TRBV12-3 or TRBV12-4 with TRBJ2-3; 10 bases match TRBD1. The CDR3 runs 15 residues. The V and J ends lost 7 bases and 0 bases, in that order; junction bases with no gene match: 4. As DNA, the CDR3 is TGTGCCAGCAAACGACAGGGGGCAAGCACAGATACGCAGTATTTT. Protein sequence: CASKRQGASTDTQYF.

The chain joins TRBV20-1 to TRBJ2-2, with D tentatively TRBD1 or TRBD2 (5 bases each). The CDR3 spans 18 residues. Trimming stripped 0 bases from V and 1 base from J, with 18 bases between. Germline assignment: CDR1 DFQATT and CDR2 SNEGSKA (reference sequence). CDR3 in DNA: TGCAGTGCTAGAGATCTAAGAAGCAGGGACCGGAACACCGGGGAGCTGTTTTTT. Residues: CSARDLRSRDRNTGELFF.

This chain connects TRBV6-1 to TRBJ1-1; no definite D call. The CDR3 is 13 residues long. V was shortened by 7 bases and J by 1 base, with 10 bases between the two germline ends. CDR1 is MNHNS, CDR2 SASEGT, per germline. In nucleotides, the CDR3 is TGTGCCAGCACCTACGGGAAGAACACTGAAGCTTTCTTT. This encodes CASTYGKNTEAFF.

The genes are TRBV4-1 and TRBJ2-7; possibly TRBD2 for D (6 bases). CDR1 MGHRA and CDR2 YSYEKL come from the germline V gene. The CDR3 totals 16 residues. V was cut by 0 bases and J by 4 bases, with 16 bases left in between. CDR3 protein: CASSQDIVAGSYEQYF. The CDR3 nucleotides are TGCGCCAGCAGCCAAGATATAGTCGCGGGATCGTACGAGCAGTACTTC.

This clonotype occurred a few times. The chain has TRBV4-2 and TRBJ2-7; TRBD2 matches 13 bases. There are 16 residues in the CDR3. CDR1 LGHNA and CDR2 YNFKEQ come from the germline V gene. Germline trimming cut 0 bases from V and 3 bases from J; bases unmatched to any gene: 2. The CDR3, as DNA: TGTGCCAGCAGCCAAGAGGGGACTAGCGGGGTCTACGAGCAGTACTTC. Amino acids: CASSQEGTSGVYEQYF.

The count of this clonotype is one. The rearrangement links TRBV29-1 to TRBJ2-7; D remains ambiguous. CDR3 length: 12 amino acids. V lost 5 bases to trimming and J lost 0 bases, with 8 bases between them. Germline assignment: CDR1 SQVTM and CDR2 ANQGSEA. The CDR3 spells CSVILVSYEQYF. The CDR3 DNA sequence: TGCAGCGTTATATTAGTCTCCTACGAGCAGTACTTC.

This clonotype has just a few counts. The chain uses TRBV25-1 and TRBJ1-1; D is unresolved. This CDR3 region has 15 residues. The germline CDR1 and CDR2 sequences are MGHDK and SYGVNS. Between the trimmed V and J ends, which lost 4 bases and 6 bases, there was a span of 18 bases. The DNA for the CDR3 is TGTGCCAGCAGTGCGAACCGGGCCCCGGCCGCTGAAGCTTTCTTT. It encodes CASSANRAPAAEAFF.

A few counts support this clonotype. The chain links TRBV7-2 to TRBJ2-1; 7 bases are a match to TRBD1. Germline V CDR1 and CDR2: SGHTA, FQGNSA. Trimming at V came to 4 bases and at J to 8 bases, leaving 5 bases not matched to a gene. This CDR3 spans 13 amino acids. The chain's CDR3 is CASSSDRVHEQFF. The CDR3 DNA reads as TGTGCCAGCAGCTCCGACAGGGTCCATGAGCAGTTCTTC.

The V and J genes are TRBV10-3 and TRBJ2-3; D ambiguous. The germline V and J ends were trimmed by 3 bases and 5 bases, with 3 bases remaining between them. Germline V gene sequence: CDR1 ENHRY, CDR2 SYGVKD. The CDR3 totals 11 residues. The CDR3 DNA is TGTGCCATCAGTGATGGAGATACGCAGTATTTT. This codes for CAISDGDTQYF.

This clonotype was counted between two and nine times. The rearrangement joins TRBV28 to TRBJ2-2; D unresolved. V gave up 3 bases and J gave up 7 bases, with 12 bases separating them. The germline V gene encodes CDR1 MDHEN and CDR2 SYDVKM. This CDR3 spans 14 amino acids. The CDR3 DNA sequence: TGTGCCAGCAGTTTCTCTGTACAGAGCGGGGAGCTGTTTTTT. As protein: CASSFSVQSGELFF.

This clonotype has only a few counts. This sequence joins TRBV4-3 and TRBJ1-1, with 7 bases identical to TRBD1. The CDR3 has 14 amino acids. V lost 1 base and J lost 6; bases outside the gene matches: 5. CDR1 is LGHNA, CDR2 YSLEER, per germline. The chain's CDR3 is CASSQADRVAEAFF. CDR3 DNA sequence: TGCGCCAGCAGCCAAGCTGACAGGGTCGCTGAAGCTTTCTTT.

This clonotype was counted between two and nine times. The chain links TRBV7-9 to TRBJ2-7; D might be TRBD1 (6 bases). CDR3 length equals 14 residues. Trimming removed 5 bases from V and 2 bases from J, with 13 bases in between. In germline, CDR1 is SEHNR, CDR2 FQNEAQ (reference sequence). In DNA form, the CDR3 reads TGTGCCAGCAGCCCCGGGACAAACACCTACGAGCAGTACTTC. It is translated as CASSPGTNTYEQYF. Full variable domain (missing parts from reference TRBV7-9 and TRBJ2-7): DTGVSQNPRHKITKRGQNVTFRCDPISEHNRLYWYRQTLGQGPEFLTYFQNEAQLEKSRLLSDRFSAERPKGSFSTLEIQRTEQGDSAMYLCASSPGTNTYEQYFGPGTRLTVT.

The chain carries TRBV30 and TRBJ1-1; 7 nucleotides match TRBD1. From germline, CDR1 is GTSNPN and CDR2 SVGIG (reference sequence). This CDR3 spans 14 amino acids. V lost 4 bases and J lost 1; bases outside the gene matches: 6. The DNA for the CDR3 is TGTGCCTGGAACACGGGACAGTCGAACACTGAAGCTTTCTTT. This codes for CAWNTGQSNTEAFF. The full variable domain, with the rest looked up from reference TRBV30 and TRBJ1-1, is SQTIHQWPATLVQPVGSPLSLECTVEGTSNPNLYWYRQAAGRGLQLLFYSVGIGQISSEVPQNLSASRPQDRQFILSSKKLLLSDSGFYLCAWNTGQSNTEAFFGQGTRLTVV.

V and J are TRBV11-2 and TRBJ1-2, with a possible D match to TRBD1 (5 bases). CDR1 is SGHAT, CDR2 FQNNGV, per germline. CDR3 length: 16 residues. V lost 1 base and J 3 bases, leaving 15 bases between the germline ends. The CDR3 protein is CASSLVQARQDYGYTF. Written as DNA, the CDR3 is TGTGCCAGCAGCTTAGTACAGGCAAGGCAGGACTATGGCTACACCTTC.

This chain links TRBV2 with TRBJ1-6, with D perhaps matching TRBD1 (5 bases). CDR3 size: 16 residues. Trimming took 4 bases from V and 1 from J, leaving 11 bases between them. Germline CDR1 SNHLY, CDR2 FYNNEI. The CDR3 DNA reads TGTGCCAGCAGTGGGGGCAGGGAGTCCTATAATTCACCCCTCCACTTT. Amino acid sequence: CASSGGRESYNSPLHF.

The genes are TRBV12-3 or TRBV12-4 and TRBJ1-2; tentatively, D is TRBD1 (6 bases). V lost 5 bases to trimming and J lost 8 bases, with 15 bases between them. This CDR3 spans 13 amino acids. CDR3 loop: CASSIQGNLGYTF. The CDR3 DNA reads TGTGCCAGCAGTATACAGGGCAATCTGGGCTACACCTTC.